The 10 T cell receptor beta chains presented below share a single source sample, sequenced in a study of T cell responses to AZD1222 COVID-19 vaccine. Assay: immunoSEQ multiplex PCR; the TCRdb copy retains only in-frame clones and omits some. The sample consists of around 150,000 clones, around 92% of them appearing once. The sequencing here drew on peripheral blood, taken on day 0 of AZD1222 vaccination. These receptors all stem from an adult in good health.

V and J are TRBV7-6 and TRBJ2-1; D may be TRBD1 or TRBD2 (6 bases each). V was clipped by 6 bases and J by 8 bases, with 17 bases between them. Per germline, CDR1 SGHVS and CDR2 FNYEAQ. The CDR3 covers 14 residues. Written as DNA, the CDR3 is TGTGCCAGCAGTTTTGGGGGGCCCGGGGATGAGCAGTTCTTC. This codes for CASSFGGPGDEQFF.

The gene calls are TRBV5-1 and TRBJ2-7; 8 bases are a match to TRBD2. The CDR3 covers 15 residues. CDR1 is SGHRS, CDR2 YFSETQ, per germline. J gave up 3 bases and V 0 bases, and 5 bases lay outside the gene matches. CDR3 in DNA: TGCGCCAGCAGCTTGGCCCCGGGGGGGGGCTACGAGCAGTACTTC. It codes for CASSLAPGGGYEQYF.

This chain uses TRBV14 with TRBJ1-1; possible D gene TRBD1, 5 bases. V lost 5 bases and J 1 base, leaving 11 bases between the germline ends. The germline CDR1 and CDR2 sequences are SGHDN and FVKESK. CDR3 size: 14 residues. CDR3 sequence (DNA): TGTGCCAGCAGCTTGGGACGGCAGAACACTGAAGCTTTCTTT. It yields the protein CASSLGRQNTEAFF.

The genes are TRBV6-5 and TRBJ1-2; no reliable D call. With 6 bases removed from V and 6 bases from J, the gap between germline ends came to 17 bases. Germline values: CDR1 MNHEY, CDR2 SVGAGI. The CDR3 covers 14 residues. CDR3 coding DNA: TGTGCCAGCAGGGCAAGAGGACGGCAGGATGGCTACACCTTC. Its protein product is CASRARGRQDGYTF.

To note about this clone: Relative to the germline gene, one junction end is altered; a read error may explain this. V gene TRBV28 combines with J gene TRBJ2-1; D gene unclear. CDR1 MDHEN and CDR2 SYDVKM come from the germline V gene. The CDR3 is 11 amino acids. The CDR3, as DNA: TGTGCCAGCAGTCTTGGTTGGGTTATGCTCTTC. This encodes CASSLGWVMLF.

This clone was found once. This chain joins TRBV4-2 and TRBJ2-7; TRBD1 matches at 10 bases. This CDR3 region has 16 residues. The junction had 11 bases not matched to a gene; V was cut back by 0 bases and J by 9 bases. Germline CDR1 is LGHNA and CDR2 is YNFKEQ. CDR3 protein: CASSQERGTGVDVQYF. The DNA of the CDR3 is TGTGCCAGCAGCCAAGAAAGGGGGACAGGGGTCGATGTGCAGTACTTC.

This clone was recorded only once. The V and J genes are TRBV4-1 and TRBJ1-2; possible D gene TRBD1, 5 bases. Germline CDR1 and CDR2: MGHRA and YSYEKL. V lost 0 bases, J lost 2 bases, and 13 bases lay in between. The length of the CDR3 is 16 residues. The CDR3 DNA reads TGCGCCAGCAGCCAAGATGTCAGGGAGGGGAACTATGGCTACACCTTC. Amino acids: CASSQDVREGNYGYTF.

This clone was detected ten times or more. This CDR3 reads CAWTRSQGVEKLFF. As DNA, the CDR3 is TGTGCCTGGACGCGATCACAGGGAGTCGAAAAACTGTTTTTT. The V call is TRBV30, the J call TRBJ1-4, with D tentatively TRBD1 (6 bases). Germline V lookup: CDR1 GTSNPN, CDR2 SVGIG (reference sequence). CDR3 size: 14 residues. V lost 4 bases and J 8 bases, leaving 17 bases between the germline ends.

The CDR3 DNA is TGTGCCAGCAGTTACGGCGGACTAGCGGGAGATCACAATGAGCAGTTCTTC. This gives the protein CASSYGGLAGDHNEQFF. The genes are TRBV6-2 or TRBV6-3 and TRBJ2-1; 13 bases map to TRBD2. The length of the CDR3 is 17 residues. V lost 2 bases to trimming and J lost 5 bases; unmatched junction nucleotides: 6. The germline gives CDR1 MNHEY, CDR2 SVGEGT.

In its sample, this clone was seen a few times. V and J are TRBV29-1 and TRBJ2-1, with 14 bases matching TRBD2. Germline V gene sequence: CDR1 SQVTM, CDR2 ANQGSEA. This CDR3 is built from 19 residues. Trimming removed 0 bases from V and 6 bases from J; junction bases left unmatched: 13. CDR3 sequence: CSVEDRMATSGRETNEQFF. The CDR3, as DNA: TGCAGCGTTGAAGATCGTATGGCGACTAGCGGGAGGGAGACCAATGAGCAGTTCTTC.